This T cell receptor beta chain was documented in a study of TIL therapy for anti-PD-1-resistant metastatic lung cancer. Study-wide findings and caveats: TIL clonotype persistence in blood showed no apparent association with response. The cohort had more treatment-naive, never-smoker and oncogene-addicted patients than typical.

Points on this clone: Its antigen is unidentified.

Described time point: pre-treatment sample, taken before nivolumab and TIL therapy. The germline V gene encodes CDR1 SNHLY and CDR2 FYNNEI. V shed 3 bases and J shed 3 bases, with 6 bases lying between them. The CDR3 is 12 amino acids. The immunoSEQ assay was v3. Sequencing depth was 1.5 million to 2 million read pairs for survey level, about 5-6 million for deep. The protocol was immunoSEQ multiplex PCR, while the TCRdb copy is restricted to in-frame clones and leaves out a portion. The sample shows approximately 45,000 clones, approximately 79% of them seen only once. The V gene is TRBV2, the J gene TRBJ2-7; D is undetermined. The sequencing here drew on blood, taken at baseline. The clonotype originates from a man aged 65 to 85 with non-small cell lung cancer. The CDR3 protein is CASSDMVYEQYF. In nucleotides, the CDR3 is TGTGCCAGCAGTGACATGGTCTACGAGCAGTACTTC.